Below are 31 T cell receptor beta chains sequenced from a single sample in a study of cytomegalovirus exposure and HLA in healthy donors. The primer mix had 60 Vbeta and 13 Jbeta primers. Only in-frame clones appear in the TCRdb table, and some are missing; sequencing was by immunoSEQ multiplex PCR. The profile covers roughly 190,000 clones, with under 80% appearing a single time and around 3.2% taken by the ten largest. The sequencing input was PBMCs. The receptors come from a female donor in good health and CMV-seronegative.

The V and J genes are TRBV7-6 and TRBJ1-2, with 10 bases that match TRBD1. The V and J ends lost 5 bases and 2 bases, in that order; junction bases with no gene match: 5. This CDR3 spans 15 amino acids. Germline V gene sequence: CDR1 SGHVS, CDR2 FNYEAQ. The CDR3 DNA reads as TGTGCCAGCAGCCCACGACAGGGGGCGAACTATGGCTACACCTTC. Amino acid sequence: CASSPRQGANYGYTF.

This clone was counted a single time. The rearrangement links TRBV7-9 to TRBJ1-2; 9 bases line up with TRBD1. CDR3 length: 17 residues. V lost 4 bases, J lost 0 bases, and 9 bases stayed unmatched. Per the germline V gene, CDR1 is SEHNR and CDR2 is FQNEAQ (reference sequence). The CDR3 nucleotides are TGTGCCAGCAGCTCCGGGACAGGGTATCAGGCTAACTATGGCTACACCTTC. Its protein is CASSSGTGYQANYGYTF. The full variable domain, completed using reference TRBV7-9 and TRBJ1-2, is DTGVSQNPRHKITKRGQNVTFRCDPISEHNRLYWYRQTLGQGPEFLTYFQNEAQLEKSRLLSDRFSAERPKGSFSTLEIQRTEQGDSAMYLCASSSGTGYQANYGYTFGSGTRLTVV.

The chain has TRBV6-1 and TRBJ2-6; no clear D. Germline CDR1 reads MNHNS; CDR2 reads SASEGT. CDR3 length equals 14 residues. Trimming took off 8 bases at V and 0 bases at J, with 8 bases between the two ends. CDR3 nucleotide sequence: TGTGCCAGCCTGGCGGCCTCTGGGGCCAACGTCCTGACTTTC. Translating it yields CASLAASGANVLTF.

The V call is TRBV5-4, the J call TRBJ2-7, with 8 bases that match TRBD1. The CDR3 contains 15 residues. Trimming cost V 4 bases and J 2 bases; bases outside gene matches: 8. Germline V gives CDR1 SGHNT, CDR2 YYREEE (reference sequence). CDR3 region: CASSLPDRATYEQYF. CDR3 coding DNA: TGTGCCAGCAGCCTACCGGACAGGGCCACCTACGAGCAGTACTTC.

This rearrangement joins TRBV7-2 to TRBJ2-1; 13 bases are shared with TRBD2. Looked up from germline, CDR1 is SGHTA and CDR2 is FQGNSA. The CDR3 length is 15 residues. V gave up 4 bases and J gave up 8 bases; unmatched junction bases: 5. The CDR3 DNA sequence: TGTGCCAGCAGCTCGCTACTAGCGGGGGGGGATGAGCAGTTCTTC. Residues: CASSSLLAGGDEQFF.

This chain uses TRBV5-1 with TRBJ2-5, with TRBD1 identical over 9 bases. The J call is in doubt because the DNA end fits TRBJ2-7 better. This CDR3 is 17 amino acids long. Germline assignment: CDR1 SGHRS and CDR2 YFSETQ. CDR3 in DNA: TGCGCCAGCAGACTGTTTACTCCGGGACAGGGAAACTACGAGCAGTACTTC. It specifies CASRLFTPGQGNYEQYF.

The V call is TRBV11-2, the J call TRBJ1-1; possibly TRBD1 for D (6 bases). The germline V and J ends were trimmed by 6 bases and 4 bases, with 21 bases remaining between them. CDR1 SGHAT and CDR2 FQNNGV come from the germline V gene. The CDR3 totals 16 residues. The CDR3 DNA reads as TGTGCCAGCAGGAATACAGGGCGGGCTCTTGGCACTGAAGCTTTCTTT. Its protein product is CASRNTGRALGTEAFF.

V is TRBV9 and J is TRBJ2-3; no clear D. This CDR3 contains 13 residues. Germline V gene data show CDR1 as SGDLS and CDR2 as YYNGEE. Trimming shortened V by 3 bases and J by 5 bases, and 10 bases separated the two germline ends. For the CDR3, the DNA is TGTGCCAGCAGCGCCCGGTCGGGAGATACGCAGTATTTT. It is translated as CASSARSGDTQYF.

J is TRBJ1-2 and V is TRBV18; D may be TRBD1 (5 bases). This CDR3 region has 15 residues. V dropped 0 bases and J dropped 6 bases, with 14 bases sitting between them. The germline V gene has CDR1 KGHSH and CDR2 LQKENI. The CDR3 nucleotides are TGTGCCAGCTCACCACCGACGGGGGTTGCGGATGGCTACACCTTC. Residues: CASSPPTGVADGYTF.

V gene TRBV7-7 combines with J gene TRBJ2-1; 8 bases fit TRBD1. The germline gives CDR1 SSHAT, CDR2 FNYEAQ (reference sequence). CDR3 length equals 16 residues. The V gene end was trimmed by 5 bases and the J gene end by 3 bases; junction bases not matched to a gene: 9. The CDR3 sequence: CASSPAPGTGYNEQFF. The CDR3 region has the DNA TGTGCCAGCAGCCCAGCCCCCGGGACAGGCTACAATGAGCAGTTCTTC.

This CDR3 is CAISDRQETQYF. For the CDR3, the DNA is TGTGCCATCAGTGATCGCCAAGAGACCCAGTACTTC. The rearrangement uses TRBV10-3 and TRBJ2-5; D is unclear. V lost 3 bases and J 1 base, leaving 3 bases between the germline ends. CDR3 length: 12 amino acids. Germline CDR1 ENHRY, CDR2 SYGVKD.

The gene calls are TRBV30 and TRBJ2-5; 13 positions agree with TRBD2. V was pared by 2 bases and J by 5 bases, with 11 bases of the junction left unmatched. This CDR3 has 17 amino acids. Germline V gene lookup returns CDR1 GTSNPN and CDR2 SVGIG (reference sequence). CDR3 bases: TGTGCCTGGAGTCTCTCGGGACTAGCGGGAAAGTGGGAGACCCAGTACTTC. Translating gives CAWSLSGLAGKWETQYF.

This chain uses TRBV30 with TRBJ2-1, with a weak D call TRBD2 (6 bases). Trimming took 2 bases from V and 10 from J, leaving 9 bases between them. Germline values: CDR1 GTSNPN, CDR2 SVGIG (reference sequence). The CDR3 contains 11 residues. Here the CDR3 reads CAWSPEGEQFF. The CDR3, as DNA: TGTGCCTGGAGTCCGGAGGGAGAGCAGTTCTTC.

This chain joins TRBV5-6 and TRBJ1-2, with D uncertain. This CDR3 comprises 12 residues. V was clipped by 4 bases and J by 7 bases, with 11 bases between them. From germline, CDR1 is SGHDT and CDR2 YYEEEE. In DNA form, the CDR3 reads TGTGCCAGCAGCAACATCCGTGTTGGCTACACCTTC. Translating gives CASSNIRVGYTF.

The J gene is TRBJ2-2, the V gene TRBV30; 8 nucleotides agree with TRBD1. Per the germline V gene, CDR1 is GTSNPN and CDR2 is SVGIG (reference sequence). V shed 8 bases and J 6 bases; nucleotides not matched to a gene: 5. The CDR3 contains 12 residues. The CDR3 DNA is TGTGCCCAGAACAGGGGGGCCGGGGAGCTGTTTTTT. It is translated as CAQNRGAGELFF. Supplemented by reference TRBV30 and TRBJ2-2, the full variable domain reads SQTIHQWPATLVQPVGSPLSLECTVEGTSNPNLYWYRQAAGRGLQLLFYSVGIGQISSEVPQNLSASRPQDRQFILSSKKLLLSDSGFYLCAQNRGAGELFFGEGSRLTVL.

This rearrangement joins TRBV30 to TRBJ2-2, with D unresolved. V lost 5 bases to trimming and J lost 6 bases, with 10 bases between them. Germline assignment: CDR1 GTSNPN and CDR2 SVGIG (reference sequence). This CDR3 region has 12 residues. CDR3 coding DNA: TGTGCCTGGTCGTTGTCCCCCGGGGAGCTGTTTTTT. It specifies CAWSLSPGELFF.

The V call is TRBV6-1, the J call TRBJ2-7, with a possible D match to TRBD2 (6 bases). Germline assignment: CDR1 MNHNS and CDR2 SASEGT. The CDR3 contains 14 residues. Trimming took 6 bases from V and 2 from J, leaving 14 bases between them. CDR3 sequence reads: CASSSPREAYEQYF. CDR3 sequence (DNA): TGTGCCAGCAGCTCCCCAAGGGAGGCCTACGAGCAGTACTTC.

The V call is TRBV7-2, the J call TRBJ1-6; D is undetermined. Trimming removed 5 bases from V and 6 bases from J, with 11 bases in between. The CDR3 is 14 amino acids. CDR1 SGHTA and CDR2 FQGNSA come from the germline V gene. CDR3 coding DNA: TGTGCCAGCAGCCGGGAGATCTTTAATTCACCCCTCCACTTT. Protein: CASSREIFNSPLHF.

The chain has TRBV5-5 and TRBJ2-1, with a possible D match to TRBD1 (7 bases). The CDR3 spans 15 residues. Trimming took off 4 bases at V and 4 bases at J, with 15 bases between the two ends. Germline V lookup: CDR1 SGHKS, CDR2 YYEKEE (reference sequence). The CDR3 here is CASSIGQAGYNEQFF. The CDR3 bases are TGTGCCAGCAGCATCGGACAGGCGGGATACAATGAGCAGTTCTTC.

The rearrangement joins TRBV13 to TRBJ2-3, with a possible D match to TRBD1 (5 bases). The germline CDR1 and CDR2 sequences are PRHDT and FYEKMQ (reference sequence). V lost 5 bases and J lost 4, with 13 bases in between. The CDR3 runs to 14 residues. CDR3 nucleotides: TGTGCCAGCAGCCCCAGGGTGGGCGCAGATACGCAGTATTTT. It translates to CASSPRVGADTQYF.

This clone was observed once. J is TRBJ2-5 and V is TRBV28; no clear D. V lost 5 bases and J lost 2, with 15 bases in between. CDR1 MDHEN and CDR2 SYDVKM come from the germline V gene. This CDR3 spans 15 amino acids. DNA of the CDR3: TGTGCCAGCAGTATTCCCTTAGAGGCTCAAGAGACCCAGTACTTC. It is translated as CASSIPLEAQETQYF.

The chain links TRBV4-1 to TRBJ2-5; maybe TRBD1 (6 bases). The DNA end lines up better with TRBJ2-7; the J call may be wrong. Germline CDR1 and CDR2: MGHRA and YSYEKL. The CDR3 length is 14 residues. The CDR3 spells CASSKGVGAYEQYF. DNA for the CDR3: TGCGCCAGCAGCAAGGGGGTGGGGGCCTACGAGCAGTACTTC.

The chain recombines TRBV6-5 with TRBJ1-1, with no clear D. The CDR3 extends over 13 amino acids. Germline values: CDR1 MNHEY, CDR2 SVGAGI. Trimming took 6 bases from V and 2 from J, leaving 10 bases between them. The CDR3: CASSPGSNTEAFF. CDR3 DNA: TGTGCCAGCAGCCCAGGATCTAACACTGAAGCTTTCTTT.

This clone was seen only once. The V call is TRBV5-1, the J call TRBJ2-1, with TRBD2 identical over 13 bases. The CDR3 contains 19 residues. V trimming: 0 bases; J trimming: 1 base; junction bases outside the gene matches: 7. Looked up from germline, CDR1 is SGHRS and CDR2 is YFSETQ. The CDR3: CASSLAPGLAGRSYNEQFF. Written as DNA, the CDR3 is TGCGCCAGCAGCTTGGCTCCGGGACTAGCGGGGAGATCCTACAATGAGCAGTTCTTC.

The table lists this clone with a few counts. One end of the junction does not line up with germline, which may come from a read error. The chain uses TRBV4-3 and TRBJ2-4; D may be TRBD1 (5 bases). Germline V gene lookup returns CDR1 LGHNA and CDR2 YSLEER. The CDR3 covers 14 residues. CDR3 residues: CASSQDLGRAFRDF. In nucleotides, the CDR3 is TGCGCCAGCAGCCAAGACTTGGGCAGGGCCTTTCGGGACTTC.

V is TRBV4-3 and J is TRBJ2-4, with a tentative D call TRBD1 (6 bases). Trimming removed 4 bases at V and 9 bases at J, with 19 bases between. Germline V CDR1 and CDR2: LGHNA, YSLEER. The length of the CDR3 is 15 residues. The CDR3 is CASSPETGAGVIQYF. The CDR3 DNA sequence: TGCGCCAGCAGCCCCGAAACCGGGGCAGGGGTCATTCAGTACTTC.

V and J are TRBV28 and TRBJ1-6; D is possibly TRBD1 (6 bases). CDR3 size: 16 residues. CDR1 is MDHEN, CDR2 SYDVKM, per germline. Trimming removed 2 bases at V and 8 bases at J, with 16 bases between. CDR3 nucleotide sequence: TGTGCCAGCAGTTTAAGTGAAACAGGGTTTTATTCACCCCTCCACTTT. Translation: CASSLSETGFYSPLHF.

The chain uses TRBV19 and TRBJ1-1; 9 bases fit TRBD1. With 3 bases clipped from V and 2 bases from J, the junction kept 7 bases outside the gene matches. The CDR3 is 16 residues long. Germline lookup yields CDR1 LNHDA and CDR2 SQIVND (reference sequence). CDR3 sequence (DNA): TGTGCCAGTAGTATTGGACAGGGGAGGGTAAACACTGAAGCTTTCTTT. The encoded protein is CASSIGQGRVNTEAFF.

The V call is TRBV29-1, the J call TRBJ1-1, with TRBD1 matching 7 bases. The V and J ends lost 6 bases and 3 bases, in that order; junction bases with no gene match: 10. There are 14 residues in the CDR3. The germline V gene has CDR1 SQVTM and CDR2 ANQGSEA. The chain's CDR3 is CSVPRTGGDTEAFF. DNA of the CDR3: TGCAGCGTACCCCGGACAGGCGGGGACACTGAAGCTTTCTTT.

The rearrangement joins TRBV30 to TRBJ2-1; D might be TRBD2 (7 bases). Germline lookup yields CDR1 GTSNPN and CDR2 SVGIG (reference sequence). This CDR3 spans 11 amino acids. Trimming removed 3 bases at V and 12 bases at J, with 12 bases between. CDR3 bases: TGTGCCTGGAGGGCGGGGGCGCGGCAGTTCTTC. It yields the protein CAWRAGARQFF.

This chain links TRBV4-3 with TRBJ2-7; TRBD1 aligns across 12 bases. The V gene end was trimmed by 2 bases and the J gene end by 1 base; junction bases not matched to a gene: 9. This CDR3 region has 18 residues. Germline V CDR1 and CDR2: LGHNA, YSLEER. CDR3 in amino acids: CASSQFPGTGGVSYEQYF. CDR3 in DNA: TGCGCCAGCAGCCAATTTCCCGGGACAGGGGGCGTATCCTACGAGCAGTACTTC.